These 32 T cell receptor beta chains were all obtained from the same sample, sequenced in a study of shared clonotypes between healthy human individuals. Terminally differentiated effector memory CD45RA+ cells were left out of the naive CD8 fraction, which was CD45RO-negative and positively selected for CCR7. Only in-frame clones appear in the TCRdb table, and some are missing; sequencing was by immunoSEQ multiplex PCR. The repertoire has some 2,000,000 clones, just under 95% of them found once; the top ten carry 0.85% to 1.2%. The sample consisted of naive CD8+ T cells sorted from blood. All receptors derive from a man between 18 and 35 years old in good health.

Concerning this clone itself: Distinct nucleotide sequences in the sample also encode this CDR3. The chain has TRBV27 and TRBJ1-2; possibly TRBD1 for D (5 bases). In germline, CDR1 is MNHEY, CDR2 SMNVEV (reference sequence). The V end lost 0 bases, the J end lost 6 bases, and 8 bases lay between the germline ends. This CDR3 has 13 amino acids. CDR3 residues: CASSLSGGDGYTF. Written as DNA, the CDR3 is TGTGCCAGCAGTTTATCGGGGGGAGATGGCTACACCTTC.

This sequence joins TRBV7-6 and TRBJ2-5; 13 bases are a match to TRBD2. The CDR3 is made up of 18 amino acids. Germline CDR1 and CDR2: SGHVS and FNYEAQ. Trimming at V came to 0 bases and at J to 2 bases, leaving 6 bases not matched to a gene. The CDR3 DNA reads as TGTGCCAGCAGCTTAGCGATTATACTAGCGGGGGGGCAAGAGACCCAGTACTTC. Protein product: CASSLAIILAGGQETQYF.

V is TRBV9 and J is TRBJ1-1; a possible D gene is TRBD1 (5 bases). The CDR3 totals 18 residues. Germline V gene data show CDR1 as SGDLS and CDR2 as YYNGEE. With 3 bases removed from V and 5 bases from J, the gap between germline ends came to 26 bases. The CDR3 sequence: CASSGGEMAGPLETEAFF. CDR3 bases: TGTGCCAGCAGCGGTGGAGAGATGGCAGGGCCCTTAGAGACTGAAGCTTTCTTT.

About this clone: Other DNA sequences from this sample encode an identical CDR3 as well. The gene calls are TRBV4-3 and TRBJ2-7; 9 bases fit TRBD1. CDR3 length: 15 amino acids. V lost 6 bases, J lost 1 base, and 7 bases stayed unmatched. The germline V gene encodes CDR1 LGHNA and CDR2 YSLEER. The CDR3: CASSPGTGSSYEQYF. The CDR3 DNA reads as TGCGCCAGCAGTCCCGGGACAGGGAGTTCCTACGAGCAGTACTTC.

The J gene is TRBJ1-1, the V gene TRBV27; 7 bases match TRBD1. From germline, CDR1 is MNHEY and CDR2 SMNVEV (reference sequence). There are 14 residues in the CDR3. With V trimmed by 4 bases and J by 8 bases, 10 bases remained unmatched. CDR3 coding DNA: TGTGCCAGCAGTTCCCCGGACCTCAGGGGGGAAGCTTTCTTT. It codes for CASSSPDLRGEAFF.

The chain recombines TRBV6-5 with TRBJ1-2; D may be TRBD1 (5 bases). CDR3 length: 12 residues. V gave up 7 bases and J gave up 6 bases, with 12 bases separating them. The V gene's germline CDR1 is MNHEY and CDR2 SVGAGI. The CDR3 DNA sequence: TGTGCCAGCATTTCCCAGGGTGATGGCTACACCTTC. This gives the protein CASISQGDGYTF.

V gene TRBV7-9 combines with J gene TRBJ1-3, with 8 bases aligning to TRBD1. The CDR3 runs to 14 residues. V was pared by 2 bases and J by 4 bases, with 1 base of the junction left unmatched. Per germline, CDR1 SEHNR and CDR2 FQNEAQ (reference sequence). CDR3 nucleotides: TGTGCCAGCAGCTTACAGGGGGCCGGAAACACCATATATTTT. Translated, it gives CASSLQGAGNTIYF.

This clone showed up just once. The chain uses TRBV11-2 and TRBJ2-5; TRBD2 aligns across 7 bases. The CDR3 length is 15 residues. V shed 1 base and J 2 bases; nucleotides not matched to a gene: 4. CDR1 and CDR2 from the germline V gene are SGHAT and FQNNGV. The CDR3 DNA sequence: TGTGCCAGCAGCTTAGCGGGAGGAGGACAAGAGACCCAGTACTTC. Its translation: CASSLAGGGQETQYF.

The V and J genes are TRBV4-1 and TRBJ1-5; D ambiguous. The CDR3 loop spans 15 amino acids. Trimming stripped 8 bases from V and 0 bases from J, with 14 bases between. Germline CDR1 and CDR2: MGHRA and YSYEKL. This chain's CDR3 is CASDLRPYSNQPQHF. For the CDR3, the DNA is TGCGCCAGCGACCTCAGACCCTATAGCAATCAGCCCCAGCATTTT.

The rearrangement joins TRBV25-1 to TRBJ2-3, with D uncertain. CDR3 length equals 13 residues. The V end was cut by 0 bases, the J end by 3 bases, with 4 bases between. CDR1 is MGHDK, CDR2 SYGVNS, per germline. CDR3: CASSEYLTDTQYF. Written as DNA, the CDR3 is TGTGCCAGCAGTGAATATTTAACAGATACGCAGTATTTT.

CDR3 bases: TGCGCCAGCAGTGGAGGAAACAATGAGCAGTTCTTC. It translates to CASSGGNNEQFF. This chain connects TRBV10-2 to TRBJ2-1; D call uncertain. The CDR3 contains 12 residues. Trimming stripped 4 bases from V and 5 bases from J, with 6 bases between. The germline V gene has CDR1 WSHSY and CDR2 SAAADI.

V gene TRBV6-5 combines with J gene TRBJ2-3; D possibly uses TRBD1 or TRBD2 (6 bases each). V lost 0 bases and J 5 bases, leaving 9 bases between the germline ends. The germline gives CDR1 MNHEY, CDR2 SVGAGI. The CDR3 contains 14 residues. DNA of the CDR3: TGTGCCAGCAGTTACTCACAGGGAGGAGATACGCAGTATTTT. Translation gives CASSYSQGGDTQYF.

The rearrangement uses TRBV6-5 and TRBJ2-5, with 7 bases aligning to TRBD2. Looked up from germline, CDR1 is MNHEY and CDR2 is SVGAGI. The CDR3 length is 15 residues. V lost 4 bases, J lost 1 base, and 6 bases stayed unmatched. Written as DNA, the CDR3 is TGTGCCAGCAGTTGGCTAGCGGAGCGCCAAGAGACCCAGTACTTC. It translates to CASSWLAERQETQYF.

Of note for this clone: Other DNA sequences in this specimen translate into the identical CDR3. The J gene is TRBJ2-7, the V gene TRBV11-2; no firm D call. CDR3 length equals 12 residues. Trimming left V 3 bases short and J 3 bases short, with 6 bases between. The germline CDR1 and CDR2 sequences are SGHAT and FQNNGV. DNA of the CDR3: TGTGCCAGCAGCTTCGCCGACTACGAGCAGTACTTC. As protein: CASSFADYEQYF.

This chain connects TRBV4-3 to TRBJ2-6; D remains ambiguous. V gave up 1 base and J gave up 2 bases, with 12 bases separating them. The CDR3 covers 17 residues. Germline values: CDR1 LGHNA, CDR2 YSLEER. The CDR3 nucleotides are TGCGCCAGCAGCCAAGTTGGTGGGAACGCTGGGGCCAACGTCCTGACTTTC. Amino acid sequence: CASSQVGGNAGANVLTF.

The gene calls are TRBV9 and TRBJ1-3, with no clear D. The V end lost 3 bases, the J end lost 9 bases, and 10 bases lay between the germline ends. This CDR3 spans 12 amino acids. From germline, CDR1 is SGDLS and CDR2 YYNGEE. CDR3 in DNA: TGTGCCAGCAGCGGAACAGAGGCCACCATATATTTT. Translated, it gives CASSGTEATIYF.

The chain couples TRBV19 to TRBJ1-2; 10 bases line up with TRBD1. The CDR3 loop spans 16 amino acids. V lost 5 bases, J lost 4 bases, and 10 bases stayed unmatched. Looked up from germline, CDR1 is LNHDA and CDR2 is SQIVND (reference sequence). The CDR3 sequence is CASSPVGTGDPYGYTF. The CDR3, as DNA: TGTGCCAGTAGTCCAGTGGGGACAGGGGATCCCTATGGCTACACCTTC.

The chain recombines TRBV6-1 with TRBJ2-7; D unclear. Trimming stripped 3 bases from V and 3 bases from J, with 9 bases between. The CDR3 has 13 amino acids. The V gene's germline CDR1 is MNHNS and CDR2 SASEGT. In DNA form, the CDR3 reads TGTGCCAGCAGTGACTATAAGGGCTACGAGCAGTACTTC. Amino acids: CASSDYKGYEQYF.

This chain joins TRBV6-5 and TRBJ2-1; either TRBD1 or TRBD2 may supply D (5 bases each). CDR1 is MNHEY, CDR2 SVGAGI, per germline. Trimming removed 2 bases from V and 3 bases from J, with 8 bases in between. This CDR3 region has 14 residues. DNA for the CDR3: TGTGCCAGCAGTTACGAGGGGTTCTACAATGAGCAGTTCTTC. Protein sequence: CASSYEGFYNEQFF.

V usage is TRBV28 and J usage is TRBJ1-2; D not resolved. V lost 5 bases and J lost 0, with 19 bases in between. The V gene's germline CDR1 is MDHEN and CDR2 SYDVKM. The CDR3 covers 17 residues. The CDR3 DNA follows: TGTGCCAGCAGTACGCCGGGCCCCTTAGGGCCTAACTATGGCTACACCTTC. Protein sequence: CASSTPGPLGPNYGYTF.

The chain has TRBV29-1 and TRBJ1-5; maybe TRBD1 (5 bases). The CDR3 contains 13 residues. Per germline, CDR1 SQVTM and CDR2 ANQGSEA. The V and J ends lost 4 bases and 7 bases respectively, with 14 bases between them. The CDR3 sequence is CSVATGSGQPQHF. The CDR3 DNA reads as TGCAGCGTTGCCACAGGAAGCGGGCAGCCCCAGCATTTT.

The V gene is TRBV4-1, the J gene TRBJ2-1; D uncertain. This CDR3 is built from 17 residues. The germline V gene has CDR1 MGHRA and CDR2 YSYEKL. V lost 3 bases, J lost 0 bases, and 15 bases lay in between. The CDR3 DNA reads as TGCGCCAGCAGCCACACCTCCGAGCTAGGCTCCTACAATGAGCAGTTCTTC. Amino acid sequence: CASSHTSELGSYNEQFF.

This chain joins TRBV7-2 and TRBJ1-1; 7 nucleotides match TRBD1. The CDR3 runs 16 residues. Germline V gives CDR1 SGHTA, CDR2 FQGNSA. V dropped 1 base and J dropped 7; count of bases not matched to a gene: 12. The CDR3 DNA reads TGTGCCAGCAGCTTAGAAGGGGGCAGACTCTCCCGTGAAGCTTTCTTT. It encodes CASSLEGGRLSREAFF.

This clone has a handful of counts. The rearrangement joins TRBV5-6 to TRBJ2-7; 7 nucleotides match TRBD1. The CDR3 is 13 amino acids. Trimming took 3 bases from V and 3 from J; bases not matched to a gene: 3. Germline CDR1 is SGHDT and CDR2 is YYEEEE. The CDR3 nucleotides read TGTGCCAGCAGCTACGACAGGGACTACGAGCAGTACTTC. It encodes CASSYDRDYEQYF. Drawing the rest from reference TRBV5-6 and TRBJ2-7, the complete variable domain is DAGVTQSPTHLIKTRGQQVTLRCSPKSGHDTVSWYQQALGQGPQFIFQYYEEEERQRGNFPDRFSGHQFPNYSSELNVNALLLGDSALYLCASSYDRDYEQYFGPGTRLTVT.

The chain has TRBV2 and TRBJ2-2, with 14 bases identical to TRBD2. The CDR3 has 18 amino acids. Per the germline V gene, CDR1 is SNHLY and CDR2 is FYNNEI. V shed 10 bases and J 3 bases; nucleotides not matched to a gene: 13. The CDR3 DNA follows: TGTGCCACCGACGCCGGGACTAGCGGGAGAGTGGACACCGGGGAGCTGTTTTTT. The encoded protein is CATDAGTSGRVDTGELFF.

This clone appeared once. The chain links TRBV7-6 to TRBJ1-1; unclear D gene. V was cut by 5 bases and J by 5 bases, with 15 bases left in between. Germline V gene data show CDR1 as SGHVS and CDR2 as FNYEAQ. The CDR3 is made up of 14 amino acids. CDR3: CASSAGWEATEAFF. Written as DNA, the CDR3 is TGTGCCAGCAGCGCGGGCTGGGAGGCGACTGAAGCTTTCTTT.

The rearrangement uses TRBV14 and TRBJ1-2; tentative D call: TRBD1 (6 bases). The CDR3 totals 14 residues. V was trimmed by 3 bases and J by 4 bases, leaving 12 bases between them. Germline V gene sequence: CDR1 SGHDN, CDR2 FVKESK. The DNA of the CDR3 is TGTGCCAGCAGCCAGAGTCGGGGGCCCTATGGCTACACCTTC. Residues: CASSQSRGPYGYTF. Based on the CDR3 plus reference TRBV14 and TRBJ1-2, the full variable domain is EAGVTQFPSHSVIEKGQTVTLRCDPISGHDNLYWYRRVMGKEIKFLLHFVKESKQDESGMPNNRFLAERTGGTYSTLKVQPAELEDSGVYFCASSQSRGPYGYTFGSGTRLTVV.

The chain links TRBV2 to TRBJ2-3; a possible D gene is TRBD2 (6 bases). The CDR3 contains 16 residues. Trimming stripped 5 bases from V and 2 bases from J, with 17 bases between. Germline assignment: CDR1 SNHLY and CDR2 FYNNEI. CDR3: CASSFPGLELTDTQYF. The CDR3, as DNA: TGTGCCAGCAGTTTCCCGGGACTGGAGCTCACAGATACGCAGTATTTT.

CDR3 residues: CASSQDRESSSGANVLTF. The CDR3 DNA reads as TGCGCCAGCAGCCAAGATAGGGAATCTAGCTCTGGGGCCAACGTCCTGACTTTC. The chain has TRBV4-3 and TRBJ2-6; no firm D call. The CDR3 has 18 amino acids. V lost 0 bases and J 0 bases, leaving 12 bases between the germline ends. From germline, CDR1 is LGHNA and CDR2 YSLEER.

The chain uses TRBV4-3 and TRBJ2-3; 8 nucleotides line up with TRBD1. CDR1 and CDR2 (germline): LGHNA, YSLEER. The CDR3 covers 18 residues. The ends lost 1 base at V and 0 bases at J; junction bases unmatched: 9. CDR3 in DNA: TGCGCCAGCAGCCAAGGCCCAGGGGGCACTTCTAGCACAGATACGCAGTATTTT. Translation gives CASSQGPGGTSSTDTQYF.

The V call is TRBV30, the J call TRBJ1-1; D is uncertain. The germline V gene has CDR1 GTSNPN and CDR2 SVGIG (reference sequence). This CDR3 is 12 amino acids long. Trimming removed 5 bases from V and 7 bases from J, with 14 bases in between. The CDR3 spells CAWGPSVFEAFF. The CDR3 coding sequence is TGTGCCTGGGGTCCCTCAGTTTTTGAAGCTTTCTTT.

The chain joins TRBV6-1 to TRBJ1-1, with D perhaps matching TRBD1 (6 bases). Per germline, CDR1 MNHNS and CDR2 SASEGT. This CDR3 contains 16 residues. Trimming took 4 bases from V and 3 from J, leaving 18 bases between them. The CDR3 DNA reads TGTGCCAGCAGTGGACAATACAGGGTTGGGGACACTGAAGCTTTCTTT. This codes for CASSGQYRVGDTEAFF.